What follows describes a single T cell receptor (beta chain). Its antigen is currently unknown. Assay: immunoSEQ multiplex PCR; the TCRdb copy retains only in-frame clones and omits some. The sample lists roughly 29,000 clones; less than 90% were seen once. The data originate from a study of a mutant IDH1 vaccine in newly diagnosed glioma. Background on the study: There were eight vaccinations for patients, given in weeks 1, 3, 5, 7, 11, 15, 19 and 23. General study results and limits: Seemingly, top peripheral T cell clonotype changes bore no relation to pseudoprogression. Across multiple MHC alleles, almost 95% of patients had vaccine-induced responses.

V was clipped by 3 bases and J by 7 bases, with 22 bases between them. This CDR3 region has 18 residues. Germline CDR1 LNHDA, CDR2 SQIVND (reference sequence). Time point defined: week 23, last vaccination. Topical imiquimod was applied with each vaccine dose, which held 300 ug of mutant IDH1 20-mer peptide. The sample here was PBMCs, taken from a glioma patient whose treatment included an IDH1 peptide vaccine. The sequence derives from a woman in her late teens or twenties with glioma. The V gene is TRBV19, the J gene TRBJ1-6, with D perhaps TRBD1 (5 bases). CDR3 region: CASSIGLGDGRLNSPLHF. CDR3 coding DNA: TGTGCCAGTAGTATCGGTTTAGGGGACGGACGGCTAAATTCACCCCTCCACTTT.